The T cell receptor (beta chain) described here comes from a study of T-cell reconstitution after alpha-beta-depleted transplantation in children. Trimming stripped 5 bases from V and 8 bases from J, with 22 bases between. This CDR3 has 16 residues. Germline V gene lookup returns CDR1 MNHEY and CDR2 SMNVEV (reference sequence). The TCRbeta library was prepared with unique molecular identifiers. One entry per CDR3 protein, called by TCRdb with MiXCR from the PCR reads. Of some 200,000 distinct CDR3 sequences in the sample, roughly 10% are singletons; the top ten hold around 6%. The rearrangement uses TRBV27 and TRBJ2-1, with a tentative D call TRBD1 (6 bases). The TCR originated in a human donor who donated a stem cell graft to a child with acute lymphoblastic leukemia. This specimen was PBMCs from the stem cell graft donor, taken from the stem cell graft. The CDR3 sequence: CASSLRGSTGFYEQFF. The CDR3 DNA reads as TGTGCCAGCAGTCTAAGGGGGTCAACAGGGTTTTATGAGCAGTTCTTC.